One sample yielded the 15 T cell receptor beta chains listed below, sequenced in a study of T cells in Graves' hyperthyroidism and ophthalmopathy. Researchers took RNA transcripts and amplified the TCR beta CDR3 regions from them. First-round RT-PCR targeting the TCR CDR3 was performed with the HTBI primer set. TCRdb reprocessed the multiplex PCR reads with MiXCR, giving one entry per CDR3 protein. This sample has 500,000 to 650,000 distinct CDR3 sequences, with nearly 20% found just once. The specimen sequenced was blood. The receptors stem from a man between 35 and 55 years old with Graves' ophthalmopathy.

Only a few counts were recorded for this clonotype. In DNA, the CDR3 is TGTGCCAGCAGTGACCTGGGTTTCTCGGCCCTCCACTTT. Encoded protein: CASSDLGFSALHF. The chain couples TRBV25-1 to TRBJ1-6; D is unclear. This CDR3 contains 13 residues. V lost 3 bases, J lost 14 bases, and 14 bases lay in between. Germline lookup yields CDR1 MGHDK and CDR2 SYGVNS.

Concerning this clonotype itself: An end of the junction differs from the germline gene, which may be a read error. The rearrangement links TRBV20-1 to TRBJ1-3; D is uncertain. The CDR3 loop spans 13 amino acids. Germline V CDR1 and CDR2: DFQATT, SNEGSKA (reference sequence). CDR3 residues: CSTHSPSRNTIYF. As DNA, the CDR3 is TGCAGCACCCACTCGCCCTCTAGAAACACCATATATTTT.

This clonotype has ten or more counts. For the CDR3, the DNA is TGTGCCAGCAGCTTCATAAGGACTTCCTACGAGCAGTACTTC. The encoded protein is CASSFIRTSYEQYF. This sequence joins TRBV7-3 and TRBJ2-7; a possible D gene is TRBD2 (5 bases). In germline, CDR1 is SGHTA, CDR2 FQGTGA. The CDR3 consists of 14 residues. The V end lost 3 bases, the J end lost 1 base, and 10 bases lay between the germline ends.

This clonotype was seen a handful of times. This chain uses TRBV27 with TRBJ2-1, with TRBD2 matching over 8 bases. Germline V CDR1 and CDR2: MNHEY, SMNVEV (reference sequence). This CDR3 region has 19 residues. V shed 5 bases, J shed 1 base, and the junction held 16 bases outside the gene matches. CDR3 in amino acids: CASSLYFGGGRRSYNEQFF. In DNA, the CDR3 is TGTGCCAGCAGTCTGTATTTCGGGGGCGGGAGGAGATCCTACAATGAGCAGTTCTTC.

V usage is TRBV4-3 and J usage is TRBJ2-3; perhaps TRBD1 as D (6 bases). Germline CDR1 and CDR2: LGHNA and YSLEER. V shed 2 bases and J shed 8 bases, with 17 bases lying between them. The CDR3 has 15 residues. The CDR3 DNA sequence: TGCGCCAGCAGCCAAAGGACTTCGATGGGGGCTACGCAGTATTTT. It codes for CASSQRTSMGATQYF.

This clonotype was seen many times. V usage is TRBV2 and J usage is TRBJ2-1, with TRBD2 identical over 10 bases. With V trimmed by 4 bases and J by 1 base, 1 base remained unmatched. Germline values: CDR1 SNHLY, CDR2 FYNNEI. There are 15 residues in the CDR3. The CDR3 DNA sequence: TGTGCCAGCAGTGGGACTAGCGGTTCCTACAATGAGCAGTTCTTC. This codes for CASSGTSGSYNEQFF. Filled out from reference TRBV2 and TRBJ2-1, the complete variable domain reads EPEVTQTPSHQVTQMGQEVILRCVPISNHLYFYWYRQILGQKVEFLVSFYNNEISEKSEIFDDQFSVERPDGSNFTLKIRSTKLEDSAMYFCASSGTSGSYNEQFFGPGTRLTVL.

This clonotype was recorded many times. The CDR3 DNA sequence: TGTGCCAGCAGCTTAGCTAGCGGGAGCTTTGGTGAGCAGTTCTTC. It encodes CASSLASGSFGEQFF. This chain links TRBV7-2 with TRBJ2-1; 9 bases match TRBD2. This CDR3 contains 15 residues. Germline CDR1 SGHTA, CDR2 FQGNSA. V shed 0 bases and J 9 bases; nucleotides not matched to a gene: 6.

This clonotype appeared a few times. The chain joins TRBV5-1 to TRBJ2-3; no definite D call. CDR3 length: 14 residues. The ends were cut back, 2 bases at V and 1 base at J, with 8 bases in the middle. The germline V gene encodes CDR1 SGHRS and CDR2 YFSETQ. The CDR3 DNA is TGCGCCAGCAGCTTAGAACGGGGCACAGATACGCAGTATTTT. This encodes CASSLERGTDTQYF. The full variable domain, in which reference TRBV5-1 and TRBJ2-3 provide the parts outside the CDR3, is KAGVTQTPRYLIKTRGQQVTLSCSPISGHRSVSWYQQTPGQGLQFLFEYFSETQRNKGNFPGRFSGRQFSNSRSEMNVSTLELGDSALYLCASSLERGTDTQYFGPGTRLTVL.

The chain has TRBV19 and TRBJ1-2; D is undetermined. Between the trimmed V and J ends, which lost 11 bases and 8 bases, there was a span of 15 bases. The length of the CDR3 is 11 residues. CDR1 and CDR2 from the germline V gene are LNHDA and SQIVND (reference sequence). CDR3 protein: CAAEGGKGYTF. The CDR3 coding sequence is TGTGCCGCCGAGGGAGGAAAAGGCTACACCTTC.

The chain combines TRBV7-8 with TRBJ2-7; D possibly matches TRBD1 or TRBD2 (5 bases each). The V end lost 5 bases, the J end lost 9 bases, and 23 bases lay between the germline ends. CDR3 length equals 15 residues. CDR1 SGHVS and CDR2 FQNEAQ come from the germline V gene. This chain's CDR3 is CASSQATVTNRGQYF. CDR3 coding DNA: TGTGCCAGCAGCCAAGCGACAGTGACTAATAGGGGGCAGTACTTC.

This clonotype was detected only a few times. This chain links TRBV28 with TRBJ1-2, with a weak D call TRBD1 (6 bases). Germline V gene data show CDR1 as MDHEN and CDR2 as SYDVKM. This CDR3 spans 14 amino acids. The V and J ends lost 3 bases and 8 bases respectively, with 16 bases between them. This CDR3 is CASSLPGGGIGYTF. The DNA for the CDR3 is TGTGCCAGCAGTTTGCCCGGGGGCGGAATCGGCTACACCTTC.

The J gene is TRBJ1-5, the V gene TRBV6-2 or TRBV6-3; D is undetermined. The CDR3 is 15 amino acids. Trimming cost V 5 bases and J 5 bases, with 16 bases left between them. The V gene's germline CDR1 is MNHEY and CDR2 SVGEGT. Here the CDR3 DNA reads TGTGCCAGCAGTGGCGAGGCAAACGGTGATCAGCCCCAGCATTTT. Its translation is CASSGEANGDQPQHF.

The CDR3 coding sequence is TGCAGTGCTAGTAGGGACAGGGAGAAATCACCCCTCCACTTT. It encodes CSASRDREKSPLHF. V gene TRBV20-1 combines with J gene TRBJ1-6; 9 bases map to TRBD1. Germline V gene data show CDR1 as DFQATT and CDR2 as SNEGSKA (reference sequence). The CDR3 covers 14 residues. V shed 3 bases and J 10 bases; nucleotides not matched to a gene: 7.

CDR3 amino acids: CASIPGGFQGVQPQHF. CDR3 coding DNA: TGTGCCAGTATCCCAGGGGGGTTTCAGGGCGTTCAGCCCCAGCATTTT. The chain has TRBV19 and TRBJ1-5; the match to TRBD1 covers 7 bases. The CDR3 consists of 16 residues. The germline V gene encodes CDR1 LNHDA and CDR2 SQIVND (reference sequence). V lost 7 bases, J lost 6 bases, and 15 bases stayed unmatched.

This clonotype was counted ten times or more. The chain is built from TRBV11-2 and TRBJ2-1, with D hard to call. Trimming shortened V by 5 bases and J by 3 bases, and 11 bases separated the two germline ends. The CDR3 loop spans 14 amino acids. In germline, CDR1 is SGHAT, CDR2 FQNNGV. The chain's CDR3 is CASSQDPIYNEQFF. CDR3 DNA sequence: TGTGCCAGCAGCCAAGACCCCATCTACAATGAGCAGTTCTTC.